This TCR beta chain comes out of a study of control samples from healthy donors and cancer patients. Trimming took 4 bases from V and 10 from J; bases not matched to a gene: 8. The germline gives CDR1 SGHRS, CDR2 YFSETQ. The CDR3 contains 15 residues. Method: immunoSEQ multiplex PCR; TCRdb's copy keeps in-frame clones and lacks some. The profile shows 74,000 or so clones, around 89% of them singletons. Sequenced sample: blood. The rearrangement uses TRBV5-1 and TRBJ1-6; TRBD1 matches 10 bases. This TCR came from a man aged 50-59 years in good health. CDR3 sequence (DNA): TGCGCCAGCAGCGCGGGGACAGGGGTGGAATCACCCCTCCACTTT. Its translation is CASSAGTGVESPLHF.